The rows below give T cell receptor beta chains drawn from one sample of a study of Graves' ophthalmopathy and Graves' hyperthyroidism. TCRdb re-derived calls from the multiplex PCR reads in MiXCR, one entry per CDR3 protein. This table holds 220,000 or so distinct CDR3 sequences, under 25% found once. The sequencing input was peripheral blood. The receptor set was obtained from a woman aged 50 to 65 with Graves' ophthalmopathy. The CDR3 runs from the conserved cysteine through the conserved F or W. The D gene is left open where the match is weak. Rows may omit the clone size; those that give it use once, few, many or a size class.

clone size,D gene,J gene,V gene,CDR3 protein,CDR3 DNA
many,.,TRBJ1-1,TRBV30,CAWSGQTEAFF,TGTGCCTGGAGTGGTCAGACTGAAGCTTTCTTT
many,.,TRBJ2-7,TRBV15,CATSRERGLWSEQYF,TGTGCCACCAGCAGAGAGCGGGGTTTATGGTCCGAGCAGTACTTC
many,.,TRBJ1-1,TRBV6-5,CASTPDRSFGLTEAFF,TGTGCCAGCACCCCCGACAGGAGCTTTGGGTTGACTGAAGCTTTCTTT
many,.,TRBJ1-5,TRBV28,CASSLAGPRGNQPQHF,TGTGCCAGCAGTTTGGCAGGGCCAAGGGGCAATCAGCCCCAGCATTTT
many,.,TRBJ1-3,TRBV11-2,CASSRDRTGNTIYF,TGTGCCAGCAGCCGGGACCGCACTGGAAACACCATATATTTT
many,.,TRBJ2-7,TRBV6-2/TRBV6-3,CASSYSAPYEQYF,TGTGCCAGCAGTTACTCTGCCCCCTACGAGCAGTACTTC
.,TRBD2,TRBJ2-5,TRBV20-1,CSASTSGNQETQYF,TGCAGTGCTAGTACTAGCGGGAACCAAGAGACCCAGTACTTC
many,.,TRBJ1-1,TRBV19,CASSKGGRRNTEAFF,TGTGCCAGTAGTAAAGGGGGAAGGAGGAACACTGAAGCTTTCTTT
many,TRBD2,TRBJ2-7,TRBV9,CASSVEAGESPYEQYF,TGTGCCAGCAGCGTAGAAGCGGGAGAATCCCCGTACGAGCAGTACTTC
many,TRBD1,TRBJ2-7,TRBV30,CAGSGTGTYEQYF,TGTGCCGGGTCCGGGACAGGGACCTACGAGCAGTACTTC
many,.,TRBJ2-7,TRBV19,CASSTQGRGLYEQYF,TGTGCCAGTAGTACCCAGGGGAGGGGGTTGTACGAGCAGTACTTC
many,.,TRBJ2-7,TRBV5-6,CASSPTPAGPYEQYF,TGTGCCAGCAGCCCAACGCCAGCGGGCCCCTACGAGCAGTACTTC
many,TRBD1,TRBJ2-7,TRBV6-1,CASRLDRDTSEQYF,TGTGCCAGCAGACTGGACAGGGACACCAGCGAGCAGTACTTC
many,TRBD2,TRBJ2-2,TRBV6-1,CATPGLDGGELFF,TGTGCCACCCCGGGACTAGATGGCGGGGAGCTGTTTTTT
few,TRBD2,TRBJ2-5,TRBV5-1,CASSRTQLAGEETQYF,TGCGCCAGCAGCCGAACACAACTAGCGGGAGAGGAGACCCAGTACTTC
many,.,TRBJ1-1,TRBV25-1,CASSESRSGQMNTEAFF,TGTGCCAGCAGTGAATCTCGCTCGGGCCAAATGAACACTGAAGCTTTCTTT
many,.,TRBJ1-1,TRBV19,CASSNPHRNTEAFF,TGTGCCAGTAGCAACCCCCACAGGAACACTGAAGCTTTCTTT
many,TRBD1,TRBJ2-2,TRBV19,CASKPGTGAGGGTGELFF,TGTGCCAGTAAGCCCGGGACAGGGGCTGGAGGAGGAACCGGGGAGCTGTTTTTT
many,.,TRBJ1-6,TRBV6-5,CASSYWGDNSPLHF,TGTGCCAGCAGTTATTGGGGAGATAATTCACCCCTCCACTTT
many,TRBD1,TRBJ2-5,TRBV13,CASSASRTGVETQYF,TGTGCCAGCAGCGCCAGCCGGACAGGGGTAGAGACCCAGTACTTC
.,.,TRBJ1-2,TRBV24-1,CATSPTRHSVMGYGYTF,TGTGCCACCAGTCCTACACGCCACTCTGTTATGGGCTATGGCTACACCTTC
many,TRBD1,TRBJ1-2,TRBV19,CASSNYRTGGNYGYTF,TGTGCCAGTAGTAACTACCGGACAGGGGGCAACTATGGCTACACCTTC
many,.,TRBJ1-2,TRBV12-3/TRBV12-4,CASSLHGANYGYTF,TGTGCCAGCAGTTTGCACGGAGCTAACTATGGCTACACCTTC
many,.,TRBJ2-2,TRBV9,CASSVSQGAGELFF,TGTGCCAGCAGCGTTAGCCAAGGGGCCGGGGAGCTGTTTTTT
few,TRBD1,TRBJ2-7,TRBV20-1,CSAPPGTVGPEQYF,TGCAGTGCCCCACCCGGGACAGTCGGCCCCGAGCAGTACTTC
many,TRBD1,TRBJ2-7,TRBV28,CASRRQGISYEQYF,TGTGCCAGCAGGAGACAGGGTATCTCCTACGAGCAGTACTTC
.,.,TRBJ1-2,TRBV9,CASSVVTGNRYTF,TGTGCCAGCAGCGTAGTCACAGGGAATCGCTACACCTTC
.,.,TRBJ2-2,TRBV28,CASRTLGQGRYTGELFF,TGTGCCAGCAGAACGCTCGGGCAGGGGCGTTACACCGGGGAGCTGTTTTTT
many,TRBD2,TRBJ2-7,TRBV10-1,CASSTIAGPSYEQYF,TGCGCCAGCAGTACAATAGCGGGACCCTCCTACGAGCAGTACTTC
many,.,TRBJ1-5,TRBV15,CATKKGEQPQHF,TGTGCCACCAAAAAGGGGGAACAGCCCCAGCATTTT
many,.,TRBJ1-3,TRBV5-1,CASTLYPQVGSGNTIYF,TGCGCCAGCACCCTGTACCCCCAGGTGGGGTCTGGAAACACCATATATTTT
many,.,TRBJ1-5,TRBV20-1,CSARVGLGNQPQHF,TGCAGTGCTAGAGTGGGCCTGGGCAATCAGCCCCAGCATTTT
many,.,TRBJ2-5,TRBV20-1,CSARPPAQYF,TGCAGTGCTAGACCTCCGGCCCAGTACTTC
many,.,TRBJ1-1,TRBV7-6,CASSFAGAGTEAFF,TGTGCCAGCAGCTTTGCGGGGGCAGGCACTGAAGCTTTCTTT
many,.,TRBJ1-3,TRBV9,CASSVVGDAGNTIYF,TGTGCCAGCAGCGTAGTCGGGGACGCTGGAAACACCATATATTTT
many,.,TRBJ2-7,TRBV2,CASRIGSSRAEQYF,TGTGCCAGCAGAATTGGTTCCTCCAGGGCAGAGCAGTACTTC
many,.,TRBJ1-1,TRBV29-1,CSVANEEAFF,TGCAGCGTCGCAAATGAAGAAGCTTTCTTT
.,TRBD1,TRBJ1-2,TRBV29-1,CSASSGTGNYGYTF,TGCAGCGCTAGTTCCGGGACAGGAAACTATGGCTACACCTTC
many,.,TRBJ2-2,TRBV20-1,CSASRGLNTGELFF,TGCAGTGCGAGCAGGGGACTGAACACCGGGGAGCTGTTTTTT
many,TRBD1,TRBJ2-5,TRBV6-1,CASSGQGLKTQYF,TGTGCCAGCAGTGGACAGGGGTTAAAGACCCAGTACTTC
.,TRBD1,TRBJ2-7,TRBV24-1,CATSDPGTGPYEQYF,TGTGCCACCAGTGACCCCGGGACAGGGCCCTACGAGCAGTACTTC
many,.,TRBJ1-1,TRBV12-3/TRBV12-4,CASSTLTANTEAFF,TGTGCCAGCAGTACCTTGACAGCGAACACTGAAGCTTTCTTT
many,.,TRBJ2-1,TRBV4-1,CASSPFPRRNEQFF,TGCGCCAGCAGCCCCTTCCCCCGGAGGAATGAGCAGTTCTTC
.,.,TRBJ2-2,TRBV7-3,CASSFGPAGELFF,TGTGCCAGCAGCTTCGGTCCGGCCGGGGAGCTGTTTTTT
.,TRBD2,TRBJ2-5,TRBV5-1,CASSRRRETTRETQYF,TGCGCCAGCAGCCGGCGGCGGGAGACTACCCGAGAGACCCAGTACTTC
many,.,TRBJ2-5,TRBV27,CASSQGETQYF,TGTGCCAGCAGTCAAGGAGAGACCCAGTACTTC
many,.,TRBJ1-5,TRBV6-5,CASRRGDQPQHF,TGTGCCAGCAGAAGGGGCGATCAGCCCCAGCATTTT
many,.,TRBJ2-5,TRBV20-1,CSAGLRGLQETQYF,TGCAGTGCTGGCCTACGGGGGCTCCAAGAGACCCAGTACTTC
few,TRBD1,TRBJ2-5,TRBV6-1,CASSSDRADETQYF,TGTGCCAGCAGCTCCGACAGGGCTGACGAGACCCAGTACTTC
many,.,TRBJ2-7,TRBV6-2/TRBV6-3,CASSYSFEGAVYEQYF,TGTGCCAGCAGTTACTCGTTCGAGGGAGCCGTGTACGAGCAGTACTTC
many,.,TRBJ1-1,TRBV27,CASSSRGAGDFF,TGTGCCAGCAGTTCCCGGGGAGCCGGTGATTTCTTT